The 28 T cell receptor beta chains presented below share a single source sample, sequenced in a study of shared clonotypes between healthy human individuals. Repertoires were generated with immunoSEQ multiplex PCR, while TCRdb's copy carries only in-frame clones and drops some. The table has approximately 810,000 clones, approximately 92% seen once; the top ten hold about 24%. CD45RO negativity and positive selection for CCR7 defined naive CD8 cells, a population that excluded terminally differentiated effector memory CD45RA+ cells. Source material: naive CD8+ T cells sorted from blood. All receptors come from a man aged 25 to 40 in good health.

The chain carries TRBV7-2 and TRBJ2-7; D ambiguous. CDR1 SGHTA and CDR2 FQGNSA come from the germline V gene. V was cut by 8 bases and J by 6 bases, with 17 bases left in between. The CDR3 totals 13 residues. The CDR3 sequence: CASSRVSVFEQYF. In nucleotides, the CDR3 is TGTGCCAGCTCCCGAGTTTCGGTTTTCGAGCAGTACTTC.

V is TRBV5-8 and J is TRBJ2-3; D might be TRBD2 (5 bases). CDR1 is SGHTS, CDR2 YDEGEE, per germline. The ends were cut back, 5 bases at V and 4 bases at J, with 14 bases in the middle. The CDR3 length is 14 residues. In nucleotides, the CDR3 is TGTGCCAGCAGTACTCGAGGGTCCCCAGATACGCAGTATTTT. Protein product: CASSTRGSPDTQYF.

This chain uses TRBV27 with TRBJ2-4; tentatively, D is TRBD1 or TRBD2 (6 bases each). V was pared by 6 bases and J by 1 base, with 16 bases between. Looked up from germline, CDR1 is MNHEY and CDR2 is SMNVEV (reference sequence). There are 16 residues in the CDR3. Here the CDR3 reads CASSIGGTPAKNIQYF. DNA for the CDR3: TGTGCCAGCAGCATCGGCGGGACACCTGCCAAAAACATTCAGTACTTC.

This sequence joins TRBV27 and TRBJ2-7; perhaps TRBD1 as D (7 bases). This CDR3 has 14 amino acids. Germline assignment: CDR1 MNHEY and CDR2 SMNVEV (reference sequence). Trimming shortened V by 7 bases and J by 2 bases, and 15 bases separated the two germline ends. The CDR3 DNA follows: TGTGCCAGCACACCGACAGGGAGGACCTACGAGCAGTACTTC. Its protein is CASTPTGRTYEQYF.

The chain links TRBV27 to TRBJ2-7; 7 bases align to TRBD2. The germline gives CDR1 MNHEY, CDR2 SMNVEV (reference sequence). Losses at the gene ends were 1 base for V and 5 bases for J; bases not matched to a gene: 14. The CDR3 extends over 17 amino acids. The CDR3 protein is CASSLYPAGDGPDEQYF. DNA of the CDR3: TGTGCCAGCAGTTTATATCCCGCGGGGGATGGGCCCGACGAGCAGTACTTC.

Notes on this clone: Other DNA sequences in this sample translate to the same CDR3. V usage is TRBV10-3 and J usage is TRBJ2-7; no firm D call. This CDR3 comprises 11 residues. V lost 0 bases, J lost 6 bases, and 3 bases lay in between. Germline V gives CDR1 ENHRY, CDR2 SYGVKD. The CDR3 is CAISESGEQYF. CDR3 nucleotides: TGTGCCATCAGTGAGTCGGGCGAGCAGTACTTC.

The rearrangement joins TRBV19 to TRBJ2-7; no reliable D call. V gave up 3 bases and J gave up 3 bases, with 9 bases separating them. In germline, CDR1 is LNHDA, CDR2 SQIVND (reference sequence). The CDR3 is 13 amino acids. This chain's CDR3 is CASSMTMNYEQYF. The CDR3 DNA reads as TGTGCCAGTAGTATGACCATGAACTACGAGCAGTACTTC.

The sample holds a few counts of this clone. V gene TRBV12-5 combines with J gene TRBJ2-1, with TRBD2 as a possible D gene (5 bases). The V end lost 4 bases, the J end lost 7 bases, and 8 bases lay between the germline ends. The germline CDR1 and CDR2 sequences are LGHNT and FRNRAP. This CDR3 comprises 12 residues. DNA for the CDR3: TGTGCTAGTGGTTCCCGGGGAAATGAGCAGTTCTTC. Translated, it gives CASGSRGNEQFF.

Concerning this clone: Distinct nucleotide sequences in the sample also encode this CDR3. The chain joins TRBV27 to TRBJ2-1; no reliable D call. Trimming left V 2 bases short and J 8 bases short, with 7 bases between. The germline V gene has CDR1 MNHEY and CDR2 SMNVEV (reference sequence). There are 12 residues in the CDR3. The CDR3 nucleotides read TGTGCCAGCAGTTTACTTGGGGATGAGCAGTTCTTC. It is translated as CASSLLGDEQFF.

As for this clone: A much bigger clone sits one base away, suggesting this may be a read error. This specimen includes other DNA sequences encoding the same CDR3. CDR3 protein: CASSTDSYEQYF. The CDR3 DNA sequence: TGTGCCAGTAGTACCGACAGCTACGAGCAGTACTTC. This chain uses TRBV19 with TRBJ2-7, with D tentatively TRBD1 (5 bases). The CDR3 is 12 amino acids. Trimming took off 4 bases at V and 3 bases at J, with 7 bases between the two ends. CDR1 and CDR2 (germline): LNHDA, SQIVND (reference sequence).

The chain employs TRBV28 and TRBJ2-2; D call uncertain. Germline V gene data show CDR1 as MDHEN and CDR2 as SYDVKM. The CDR3 contains 16 residues. The V end lost 6 bases, the J end lost 1 base, and 15 bases lay between the germline ends. The CDR3 sequence: CASRPLLDLNTGELFF. The CDR3 coding sequence is TGTGCCAGCAGACCACTCCTGGACCTGAACACCGGGGAGCTGTTTTTT.

This chain connects TRBV27 to TRBJ2-1; no clear D gene. The CDR3 sequence is 14 residues long. Trimming took 9 bases from V and 0 from J, leaving 12 bases between them. CDR1 is MNHEY and CDR2 is SMNVEV in the germline V gene (reference sequence). CDR3 sequence reads: CASQILSSYNEQFF. The CDR3 region has the DNA TGTGCCAGTCAGATACTGAGCTCCTACAATGAGCAGTTCTTC.

The chain is built from TRBV25-1 and TRBJ2-1, with 14 nucleotides matching TRBD2. This CDR3 region has 18 residues. With V trimmed by 2 bases and J by 4 bases, 7 bases remained unmatched. Germline assignment: CDR1 MGHDK and CDR2 SYGVNS. Here the CDR3 reads CASSEIGLAGGQYNEQFF. The CDR3 DNA sequence: TGTGCCAGCAGTGAAATCGGACTAGCGGGAGGACAATACAATGAGCAGTTCTTC.

The CDR3 bases are TGTGCCAGCAGGAACGATAACACTGAAGCTTTCTTT. Protein: CASRNDNTEAFF. This chain uses TRBV6-5 with TRBJ1-1, with D uncertain. CDR1 MNHEY and CDR2 SVGAGI come from the germline V gene. Trimming stripped 6 bases from V and 2 bases from J, with 7 bases between. The CDR3 sequence is 12 residues long.

This chain connects TRBV4-1 to TRBJ2-7, with unresolved D. This CDR3 is built from 14 residues. Looked up from germline, CDR1 is MGHRA and CDR2 is YSYEKL. V shed 1 base and J shed 3 bases, with 10 bases lying between them. As DNA, the CDR3 is TGCGCCAGCAGCCAAGGGTCAATTGGCTACGAGCAGTACTTC. Translating gives CASSQGSIGYEQYF.

This clone has just one count. The V and J genes are TRBV5-4 and TRBJ2-5, with 7 bases identical to TRBD1. Germline CDR1 and CDR2: SGHNT and YYREEE (reference sequence). J was trimmed by 4 bases and V by 4 bases; bases with no gene match: 10. CDR3 length: 15 amino acids. The CDR3 coding sequence is TGTGCCAGCAGCCCCGGACAGGCTTTTACAGAGACCCAGTACTTC. Its translation is CASSPGQAFTETQYF.

The rearrangement links TRBV15 to TRBJ2-1, with D perhaps TRBD1 or TRBD2 (5 bases each). Germline loops: CDR1 LNHNV, CDR2 YYDKDF (reference sequence). The CDR3 is 16 amino acids. Deletions cut 4 bases from V and 3 bases from J, with 16 bases between. CDR3 protein: CATSTPLGEHYNEQFF. The CDR3 DNA reads as TGTGCCACCAGCACCCCTTTAGGGGAGCACTACAATGAGCAGTTCTTC.

The V call is TRBV2, the J call TRBJ2-7, with 8 nucleotides matching TRBD1. The CDR3 covers 14 residues. Germline V lookup: CDR1 SNHLY, CDR2 FYNNEI. Losses at the gene ends were 6 bases for V and 5 bases for J; bases not matched to a gene: 9. The CDR3 DNA reads as TGTGCCAGCAGGACGGACAGGGACTTCGACGAGCAGTACTTC. Translated, it gives CASRTDRDFDEQYF.

This rearrangement joins TRBV14 to TRBJ2-7; D is possibly TRBD2 (5 bases). Deletions cut 0 bases from V and 3 bases from J, with 15 bases between. Germline CDR1 reads SGHDN; CDR2 reads FVKESK. This CDR3 spans 16 amino acids. In nucleotides, the CDR3 is TGTGCCAGCAGCCAAGATTTCCGAGCGGTCCTCTACGAGCAGTACTTC. Its protein product is CASSQDFRAVLYEQYF.

The gene calls are TRBV9 and TRBJ2-1; D may be TRBD1 or TRBD2 (6 bases each). Germline lookup yields CDR1 SGDLS and CDR2 YYNGEE. V lost 3 bases and J 0 bases, leaving 10 bases between the germline ends. The CDR3 has 15 residues. Written as DNA, the CDR3 is TGTGCCAGCAGCGAAGGGGGGAGCTCCTACAATGAGCAGTTCTTC. Amino acids: CASSEGGSSYNEQFF.

The rearrangement links TRBV11-2 to TRBJ2-7; 9 nucleotides match TRBD1. The junction had 4 bases not matched to a gene; V was cut back by 1 base and J by 3 bases. The germline gives CDR1 SGHAT, CDR2 FQNNGV. The CDR3 runs 15 residues. This chain's CDR3 is CASSLATGGLYEQYF. In nucleotides, the CDR3 is TGTGCCAGCAGCTTAGCGACAGGGGGACTCTACGAGCAGTACTTC.

The chain uses TRBV9 and TRBJ2-7, with 9 bases matching TRBD1. Trimming at V came to 3 bases and at J to 5 bases, leaving 6 bases not matched to a gene. This CDR3 has 14 amino acids. The germline V gene has CDR1 SGDLS and CDR2 YYNGEE. CDR3 sequence (DNA): TGTGCCAGCAGCGGGGGACAGGGAATGCACGAGCAGTACTTC. Translation: CASSGGQGMHEQYF. Looking up the rest from reference TRBV9 and TRBJ2-7 gives the full variable domain: DSGVTQTPKHLITATGQRVTLRCSPRSGDLSVYWYQQSLDQGLQFLIQYYNGEERAKGNILERFSAQQFPDLHSELNLSSLELGDSALYFCASSGGQGMHEQYFGPGTRLTVT.

V is TRBV6-1 and J is TRBJ2-7; tentative D call: TRBD1 (5 bases). This CDR3 spans 15 amino acids. Germline loops: CDR1 MNHNS, CDR2 SASEGT. Trimming removed 0 bases from V and 7 bases from J, with 16 bases in between. CDR3 coding DNA: TGTGCCAGCAGTGAAGCGAACTGGGGCCTCCGGGAGCAGTACTTC. As protein: CASSEANWGLREQYF.

This chain joins TRBV7-9 and TRBJ1-4; 9 bases map to TRBD1. The length of the CDR3 is 15 residues. Per the germline V gene, CDR1 is SEHNR and CDR2 is FQNEAQ (reference sequence). Germline trimming cut 4 bases from V and 8 bases from J; bases unmatched to any gene: 8. The CDR3 loop reads CASSSPGQGEEKLFF. The CDR3 DNA reads as TGTGCCAGCAGCTCCCCGGGACAGGGAGAGGAAAAACTGTTTTTT. The full variable domain, with the rest looked up from reference TRBV7-9 and TRBJ1-4, is DTGVSQNPRHKITKRGQNVTFRCDPISEHNRLYWYRQTLGQGPEFLTYFQNEAQLEKSRLLSDRFSAERPKGSFSTLEIQRTEQGDSAMYLCASSSPGQGEEKLFFGSGTQLSVL.

The chain combines TRBV27 with TRBJ1-1; 7 bases align to TRBD1. The germline V gene has CDR1 MNHEY and CDR2 SMNVEV (reference sequence). There are 14 residues in the CDR3. J was trimmed by 2 bases and V by 7 bases; bases with no gene match: 7. The CDR3 bases are TGTGCCAGCATCCGGGACAGCCTTAACACTGAAGCTTTCTTT. Encoded protein: CASIRDSLNTEAFF.

The rearrangement uses TRBV19 and TRBJ2-7; D is possibly TRBD2 (5 bases). V was clipped by 1 base and J by 4 bases, with 11 bases between them. This CDR3 comprises 14 residues. From germline, CDR1 is LNHDA and CDR2 SQIVND (reference sequence). The CDR3 DNA reads as TGTGCCAGTAGTATAGGTGAGGGATCGTACGAGCAGTACTTC. It encodes CASSIGEGSYEQYF. Together with reference TRBV19 and TRBJ2-7, the CDR3 gives the full variable domain: DGGITQSPKYLFRKEGQNVTLSCEQNLNHDAMYWYRQDPGQGLRLIYYSQIVNDFQKGDIAEGYSVSREKKESFPLTVTSAQKNPTAFYLCASSIGEGSYEQYFGPGTRLTVT.

This chain links TRBV19 with TRBJ2-7; D is possibly TRBD1 (5 bases). This CDR3 region has 13 residues. V dropped 5 bases and J dropped 4 bases, with 12 bases sitting between them. CDR1 and CDR2 from the germline V gene are LNHDA and SQIVND (reference sequence). The CDR3 region is CASSANQGYEQYF. The CDR3 DNA follows: TGTGCCAGTAGTGCGAACCAGGGTTACGAGCAGTACTTC.

The rearrangement uses TRBV7-9 and TRBJ2-5; 11 bases are shared with TRBD1. Germline lookup yields CDR1 SEHNR and CDR2 FQNEAQ (reference sequence). CDR3 length: 16 residues. The ends lost 2 bases at V and 4 bases at J; junction bases unmatched: 6. The CDR3 DNA reads TGTGCCAGCAGCTTACCCGGACAGGGGGCTGGAGAGACCCAGTACTTC. Its protein is CASSLPGQGAGETQYF. Full variable domain (missing parts from reference TRBV7-9 and TRBJ2-5): DTGVSQNPRHKITKRGQNVTFRCDPISEHNRLYWYRQTLGQGPEFLTYFQNEAQLEKSRLLSDRFSAERPKGSFSTLEIQRTEQGDSAMYLCASSLPGQGAGETQYFGPGTRLLVL.